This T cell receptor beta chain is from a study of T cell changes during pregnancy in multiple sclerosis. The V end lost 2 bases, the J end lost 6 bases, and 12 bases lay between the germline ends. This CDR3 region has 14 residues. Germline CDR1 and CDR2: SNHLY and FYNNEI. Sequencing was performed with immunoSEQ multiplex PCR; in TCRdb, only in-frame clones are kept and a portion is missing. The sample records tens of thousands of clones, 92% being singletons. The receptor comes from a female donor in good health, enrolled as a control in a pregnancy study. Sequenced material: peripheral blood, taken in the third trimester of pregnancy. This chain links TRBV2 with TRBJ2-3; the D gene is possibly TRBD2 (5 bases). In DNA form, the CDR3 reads TGTGCCAGCAGTGAACGACGGGGTCGGGATACGCAGTATTTT. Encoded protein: CASSERRGRDTQYF.